The entry below describes one TCR beta chain. What it binds is not known. The source of the sample is a study of OX40 agonist ivuxolimab in advanced cancers. Sequencing used immunoSEQ multiplex PCR; TCRdb keeps in-frame clones, though not all of them. Of more than 75,000 clones listed, around 84% are singletons. The V end lost 6 bases, the J end lost 7 bases, and 18 bases lay between the germline ends. In germline, CDR1 is LNHDA, CDR2 SQIVND (reference sequence). There are 15 residues in the CDR3. Notes on the study in general: CD4+ and CD8+ T cells in blood underwent clonal expansion by week 6 at 0.1 to 3.0 mg/kg.

This specimen was CD4+ or CD8+ T cells sorted from blood, taken in a trial of the OX40 agonist ivuxolimab. This TCR derives from an adult with an advanced solid tumor such as melanoma, head and neck, liver or kidney cancer. The chain combines TRBV19 with TRBJ2-2; TRBD1 is a possible D gene (6 bases). The CDR3 region is CASSPRTVSGGELFF. The CDR3 nucleotides are TGTGCCAGTAGCCCCCGGACAGTCTCGGGCGGGGAGCTGTTTTTT.